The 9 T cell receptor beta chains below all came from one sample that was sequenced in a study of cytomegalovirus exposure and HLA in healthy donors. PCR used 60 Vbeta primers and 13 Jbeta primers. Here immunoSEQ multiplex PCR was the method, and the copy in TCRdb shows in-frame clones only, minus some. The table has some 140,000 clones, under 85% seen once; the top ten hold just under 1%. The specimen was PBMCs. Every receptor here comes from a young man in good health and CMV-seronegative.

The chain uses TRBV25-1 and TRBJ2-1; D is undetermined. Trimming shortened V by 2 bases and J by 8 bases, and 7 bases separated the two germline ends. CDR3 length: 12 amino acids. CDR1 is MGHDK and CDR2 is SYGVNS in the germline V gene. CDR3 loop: CASSETEDEQFF. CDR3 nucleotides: TGTGCCAGCAGTGAAACAGAAGATGAGCAGTTCTTC.

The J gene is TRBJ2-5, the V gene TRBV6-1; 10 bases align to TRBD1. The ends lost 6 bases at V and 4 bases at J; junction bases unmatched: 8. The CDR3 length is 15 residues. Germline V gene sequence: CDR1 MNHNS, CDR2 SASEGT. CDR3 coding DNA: TGTGCCAGCAGGGGAAGGGACAGGGGTGGAGAGACCCAGTACTTC. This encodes CASRGRDRGGETQYF.

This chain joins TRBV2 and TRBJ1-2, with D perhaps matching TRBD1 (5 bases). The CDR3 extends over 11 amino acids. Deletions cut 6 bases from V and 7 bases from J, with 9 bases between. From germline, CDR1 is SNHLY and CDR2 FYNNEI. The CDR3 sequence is CASRVGGGYTF. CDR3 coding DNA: TGTGCCAGCAGGGTCGGGGGTGGCTACACCTTC.

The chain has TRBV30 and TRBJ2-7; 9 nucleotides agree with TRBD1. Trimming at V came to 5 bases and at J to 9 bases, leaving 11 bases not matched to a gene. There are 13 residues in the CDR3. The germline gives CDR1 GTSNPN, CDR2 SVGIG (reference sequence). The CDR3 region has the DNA TGTGCCTGGTCGACAGGGGGAAGGATGGTGCAGTACTTC. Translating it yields CAWSTGGRMVQYF.

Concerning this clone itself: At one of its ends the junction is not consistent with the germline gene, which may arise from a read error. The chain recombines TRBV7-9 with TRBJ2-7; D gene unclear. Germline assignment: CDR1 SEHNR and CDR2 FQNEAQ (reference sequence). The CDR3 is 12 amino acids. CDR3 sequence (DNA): TGTTCCAGCAGTCTGAGCCAAAACGAGCAGTACTTC. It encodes CSSSLSQNEQYF.

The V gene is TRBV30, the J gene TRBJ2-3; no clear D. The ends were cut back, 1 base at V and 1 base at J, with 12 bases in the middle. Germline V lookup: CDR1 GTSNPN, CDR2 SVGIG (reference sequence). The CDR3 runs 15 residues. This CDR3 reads CAWSAGPLGTDTQYF. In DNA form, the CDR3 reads TGTGCCTGGAGTGCGGGTCCCCTCGGCACAGATACGCAGTATTTT.

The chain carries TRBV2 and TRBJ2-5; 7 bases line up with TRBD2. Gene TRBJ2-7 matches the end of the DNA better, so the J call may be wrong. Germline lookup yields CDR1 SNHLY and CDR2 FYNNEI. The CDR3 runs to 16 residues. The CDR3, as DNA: TGTGCCAGCAGTGAACTTCTAGGGAGGGTGTCCTACGAGCAGTACTTC. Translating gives CASSELLGRVSYEQYF.

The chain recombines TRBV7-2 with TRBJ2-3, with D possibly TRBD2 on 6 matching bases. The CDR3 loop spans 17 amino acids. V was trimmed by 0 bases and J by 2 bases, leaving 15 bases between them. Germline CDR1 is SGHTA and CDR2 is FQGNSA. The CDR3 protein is CASSLARDRLFTDTQYF. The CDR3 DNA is TGTGCCAGCAGCTTAGCGCGGGACCGCCTATTCACAGATACGCAGTATTTT.

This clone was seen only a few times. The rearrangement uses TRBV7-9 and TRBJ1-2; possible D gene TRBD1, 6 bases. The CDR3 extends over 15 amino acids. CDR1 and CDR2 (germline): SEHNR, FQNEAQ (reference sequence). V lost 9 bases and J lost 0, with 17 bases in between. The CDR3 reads CASTRRDKANYGYTF. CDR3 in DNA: TGTGCCAGTACGAGAAGGGACAAGGCTAACTATGGCTACACCTTC.